One TCR beta chain is described in this entry. One Seattle source followed patients from active infection through their disease course. This record comes from a study of blood T cell repertoires in COVID-19. Study-wide background: T cells, B-cell-depleted T cells, or PBMCs provided the cDNA or gDNA that served as material.

Original analysis: The authors estimated nucleated cell counts from reference gene primer amplification. Sequencing used immunoSEQ multiplex PCR; TCRdb keeps in-frame clones, though not all of them. V, J and clone size derive from that table, while D and trimming were established from the DNA sequence. The table lists over 250,000 clones, approximately 88% of them singletons, with about 10% in the top ten. Sequences were obtained from peripheral blood. The TCR was taken from a woman between 65 and 79 years old with COVID-19, enrolled during active disease.

CDR3 nucleotides: TGTGCCAGCAGCAGACAGGGGGCGAATCAGCCCCAGCATTTT. Translated: CASSRQGANQPQHF. The rearrangement joins TRBV27 to TRBJ1-5, with 10 bases matching TRBD1. Looked up from germline, CDR1 is MNHEY and CDR2 is SMNVEV (reference sequence). The CDR3 sequence is 14 residues long. V shed 6 bases, J shed 4 bases, and the junction held 3 bases outside the gene matches.